These 2 T cell receptor beta chains were all obtained from the same sample, sequenced in a study of beta chain features in type 1 diabetes. Antigen specificity for these receptors is unknown. General study points: A moderate, significant TCRB CDR3 shortening appeared in type 1 diabetes across four CD4+ subsets.

Of the isolated RNA, all was reverse transcribed, and so the sequenced material was expressed TCRB transcripts. Measured with immunoSEQ multiplex PCR; TCRdb has only the in-frame clones, and not every one. Here the sample spans more than 300,000 clones, about 12% being singletons. What was sequenced was naive CD4+ T cells from blood. Source of these receptors: a woman aged 18-35 years with type 1 diabetes.

The chain links TRBV28 to TRBJ2-3, with D unclear. V lost 7 bases and J 9 bases, leaving 14 bases between the germline ends. This CDR3 contains 12 residues. In germline, CDR1 is MDHEN, CDR2 SYDVKM. The chain's CDR3 is CASTSPVETQYF. The CDR3 region has the DNA TGTGCCAGCACTTCTCCTGTAGAGACGCAGTATTTT. Drawing the rest from reference TRBV28 and TRBJ2-3, the complete variable domain is DVKVTQSSRYLVKRTGEKVFLECVQDMDHENMFWYRQDPGLGLRLIYFSYDVKMKEKGDIPEGYSVSREKKERFSLILESASTNQTSMYLCASTSPVETQYFGPGTRLTVL.

This clone turned up a few times. The chain carries TRBV5-1 and TRBJ2-3, with 11 bases identical to TRBD1. This CDR3 comprises 15 residues. Germline V gives CDR1 SGHRS, CDR2 YFSETQ. J was trimmed by 4 bases and V by 0 bases; bases with no gene match: 1. The chain's CDR3 is CASSLAGQGADTQYF. CDR3 sequence (DNA): TGCGCCAGCAGCTTGGCGGGACAGGGGGCAGATACGCAGTATTTT.